The 25 T cell receptor beta chains below all came from one sample that was sequenced in a study of blood T cells in healthy people across ages. PCR was performed a second time for about 7 to 12 cycles using a sample-barcoded 5' primer and a J-beta primer mix. TCRdb called the 5' RACE reads again in MiXCR, with one record for every CDR3 protein. The table lists hundreds of thousands of distinct CDR3 sequences, approximately 22% of them singletons. Sequenced material: blood. Every receptor here comes from a man between 65 and 85 years old in good health.

The genes are TRBV3-1 and TRBJ1-4; no clear D gene. Germline CDR1 is LGHDT and CDR2 is YNNKEL (reference sequence). V lost 6 bases and J lost 0, with 5 bases in between. The CDR3 is 13 amino acids. The DNA of the CDR3 is TGTGCCAGCAGGGTCACAACTAATGAAAAACTGTTTTTT. Protein sequence: CASRVTTNEKLFF. Full variable domain (outside the CDR3, taken from reference TRBV3-1 and TRBJ1-4): DTAVSQTPKYLVTQMGNDKSIKCEQNLGHDTMYWYKQDSKKFLKIMFSYNNKELIINETVPNRFSPKSPDKAHLNLHINSLELGDSAVYFCASRVTTNEKLFFGSGTQLSVL.

J is TRBJ2-3 and V is TRBV12-5, with D hard to call. Trimming removed 3 bases at V and 3 bases at J, with 7 bases between. Per germline, CDR1 LGHNT and CDR2 FRNRAP. The length of the CDR3 is 13 residues. CDR3 amino acids: CASGFWRTDTQYF. The DNA for the CDR3 is TGTGCTAGTGGTTTTTGGCGGACAGATACGCAGTATTTT. Drawing the rest from reference TRBV12-5 and TRBJ2-3, the complete variable domain is DARVTQTPRHKVTEMGQEVTMRCQPILGHNTVFWYRQTMMQGLELLAYFRNRAPLDDSGMPKDRFSAEMPDATLATLKIQPSEPRDSAVYFCASGFWRTDTQYFGPGTRLTVL.

The genes are TRBV20-1 and TRBJ1-1, with D tentatively TRBD1 (5 bases). Germline V gives CDR1 DFQATT, CDR2 SNEGSKA (reference sequence). This CDR3 region has 16 residues. V dropped 0 bases and J dropped 5 bases, with 19 bases sitting between them. The CDR3 spells CSARDWVRGFSTEAFF. The CDR3 bases are TGCAGTGCTAGAGATTGGGTTAGGGGCTTTTCGACTGAAGCTTTCTTT.

This clonotype was observed a handful of times. The genes are TRBV7-2 and TRBJ2-3, with a possible D match to TRBD2 (5 bases). Germline V gives CDR1 SGHTA, CDR2 FQGNSA. Trimming took 2 bases from V and 8 from J, leaving 11 bases between them. The CDR3 totals 13 residues. As DNA, the CDR3 is TGTGCCAGCAGCTTAAAGAGCGGAGGTACGCAGTATTTT. This translates into CASSLKSGGTQYF.

V gene TRBV20-1 combines with J gene TRBJ2-1; weak D call: TRBD2 (5 bases). Between the trimmed V and J ends, which lost 5 bases and 6 bases, there was a span of 23 bases. This CDR3 has 16 amino acids. Germline CDR1 reads DFQATT; CDR2 reads SNEGSKA (reference sequence). Written as DNA, the CDR3 is TGCAGTGCTCTGCCACGAGTGGCGGGTCTCTCCAATGAGCAGTTCTTC. Its protein is CSALPRVAGLSNEQFF.

The chain employs TRBV9 and TRBJ1-5; D gene uncertain. V lost 2 bases, J lost 7 bases, and 10 bases lay in between. Germline values: CDR1 SGDLS, CDR2 YYNGEE. This CDR3 region has 13 residues. The CDR3 is CASSVTENQPQHF. CDR3 nucleotide sequence: TGTGCCAGCAGCGTTACAGAGAACCAGCCCCAGCATTTT.

This chain connects TRBV12-5 to TRBJ2-3; D is perhaps TRBD2 (6 bases). In germline, CDR1 is LGHNT, CDR2 FRNRAP. Trimming shortened V by 0 bases and J by 6 bases, and 16 bases separated the two germline ends. CDR3 length: 16 residues. CDR3: CASGLVLAVLADTQYF. The CDR3 nucleotides are TGTGCTAGTGGTTTGGTACTAGCCGTTCTTGCCGATACGCAGTATTTT.

In its sample, this clonotype was seen a few times. CDR3 in amino acids: CASSAGRFADTQYF. The CDR3 region has the DNA TGTGCCAGCAGCGCCGGGCGGTTCGCCGATACGCAGTATTTT. The J gene is TRBJ2-3, the V gene TRBV11-2; D is unresolved. The V gene's germline CDR1 is SGHAT and CDR2 FQNNGV. V shed 5 bases and J shed 6 bases, with 15 bases lying between them. The CDR3 runs to 14 residues.

Details on this clonotype: Germline and junction disagree at one end, which may indicate a read error. The V gene is TRBV6-1, the J gene TRBJ2-3, with a weak D call TRBD1 (6 bases). CDR1 and CDR2 (germline): MNHNS, SASEGT. The CDR3 covers 16 residues. The CDR3 coding sequence is TGTGCCAGCAGTGTTTCACCTCAGCGGTGGACAGATACGCGGTATTTT. Encoded protein: CASSVSPQRWTDTRYF.

This clonotype was detected a few times. This chain links TRBV7-9 with TRBJ2-1, with 8 bases lining up with TRBD2. The CDR3 extends over 15 amino acids. Per the germline V gene, CDR1 is SEHNR and CDR2 is FQNEAQ (reference sequence). V dropped 5 bases and J dropped 5; count of bases not matched to a gene: 8. DNA of the CDR3: TGTGCCAGCAGCCTAGGTAGCGGGGTTCACAATGAGCAGTTCTTC. Protein: CASSLGSGVHNEQFF.

This clonotype was detected only a few times. For the CDR3, the DNA is TGCGCCAGCCGCGCAGGGTCGGGGCAGGGTAATGAAAAACTGTTTTTT. Its protein is CASRAGSGQGNEKLFF. The chain links TRBV5-1 to TRBJ1-4, with a possible D match to TRBD1 (5 bases). This CDR3 is 16 amino acids long. The germline V gene encodes CDR1 SGHRS and CDR2 YFSETQ. Deletions cut 7 bases from V and 4 bases from J, with 20 bases between.

The chain employs TRBV3-1 and TRBJ1-2, with D unclear. The CDR3 loop spans 16 amino acids. CDR1 and CDR2 (germline): LGHDT, YNNKEL (reference sequence). Between the trimmed V and J ends, which lost 0 bases and 0 bases, there was a span of 11 bases. The CDR3 nucleotides are TGTGCCAGCAGCCAAGATCAAGTCCAAGCTAACTATGGCTACACCTTC. This sequence encodes CASSQDQVQANYGYTF.

The chain carries TRBV12-3 or TRBV12-4 and TRBJ1-2; 10 positions agree with TRBD1. The CDR3 covers 16 residues. Losses at the gene ends were 3 bases for V and 4 bases for J; bases not matched to a gene: 8. As DNA, the CDR3 is TGTGCCAGCAGTTTCCCCGGACAGGGGGAGGGCTATGGCTACACCTTC. Translating gives CASSFPGQGEGYGYTF.

With respect to this clonotype: The CDR3 carries no conserved terminal phenylalanine or tryptophan, so it likely arises from a read error. The genes are TRBV20-1 and TRBJ1-5, with 7 bases lining up with TRBD1. The CDR3 sequence is 14 residues long. V lost 3 bases to trimming and J lost 2 bases; unmatched junction nucleotides: 4. CDR1 DFQATT and CDR2 SNEGSKA come from the germline V gene (reference sequence). CDR3 sequence (DNA): TGCAGTGCTAGTGTCCAGGGGGGCAATCAGCCCCAGCATCTT. Its translation is CSASVQGGNQPQHL.

This chain links TRBV5-1 with TRBJ1-2, with D uncertain. Germline lookup yields CDR1 SGHRS and CDR2 YFSETQ. The CDR3 spans 15 residues. V lost 4 bases to trimming and J lost 8 bases, with 21 bases between them. For the CDR3, the DNA is TGCGCCAGCAGCCCTAAGGACCTTTACGAGATGGGCTACACCTTC. Protein product: CASSPKDLYEMGYTF.

The chain links TRBV6-5 to TRBJ2-1, with 8 bases identical to TRBD1. The CDR3 covers 16 residues. V lost 9 bases to trimming and J lost 1 base; unmatched junction nucleotides: 11. Germline CDR1 reads MNHEY; CDR2 reads SVGAGI. CDR3 bases: TGTGCCAGGGGGCCCGAAACAGGGGGTTCCTACAATGAGCAGTTCTTC. It specifies CARGPETGGSYNEQFF.

The sample holds a few counts of this clonotype. The J gene is TRBJ2-7, the V gene TRBV2; 8 nucleotides line up with TRBD1. The CDR3 has 13 residues. The germline V gene encodes CDR1 SNHLY and CDR2 FYNNEI. Trimming at V came to 8 bases and at J to 7 bases, leaving 10 bases not matched to a gene. The CDR3 spells CASRVQGASEQYV. CDR3 bases: TGTGCCAGCCGTGTGCAGGGGGCGAGTGAGCAGTACGTC.

V is TRBV15 and J is TRBJ2-5; no firm D call. Trimming shortened V by 1 base and J by 1 base, and 7 bases separated the two germline ends. The CDR3 has 14 amino acids. The V gene's germline CDR1 is LNHNV and CDR2 YYDKDF (reference sequence). This CDR3 is CATSRGALQETQYF. Written as DNA, the CDR3 is TGTGCCACCAGCAGAGGGGCACTCCAAGAGACCCAGTACTTC. Full variable domain (rest looked up from reference TRBV15 and TRBJ2-5): DAMVIQNPRYQVTQFGKPVTLSCSQTLNHNVMYWYQQKSSQAPKLLFHYYDKDFNNEADTPDNFQSRRPNTSFCFLDIRSPGLGDTAMYLCATSRGALQETQYFGPGTRLLVL.

The rearrangement joins TRBV6-6 to TRBJ2-3, with TRBD2 identical over 7 bases. V lost 0 bases, J lost 4 bases, and 7 bases stayed unmatched. The germline CDR1 and CDR2 sequences are MNHNY and SVGAGI (reference sequence). The CDR3 consists of 16 residues. As DNA, the CDR3 is TGTGCCAGCAGTTACTCTCATGGGGGAGGGTCAGATACGCAGTATTTT. This encodes CASSYSHGGGSDTQYF.

This clonotype has a handful of counts. This chain connects TRBV7-9 to TRBJ1-4; no firm D call. The CDR3 is made up of 16 amino acids. V lost 5 bases and J lost 4, with 17 bases in between. Germline CDR1 and CDR2: SEHNR and FQNEAQ (reference sequence). CDR3 region: CASSLSRGRGNEKLFF. For the CDR3, the DNA is TGTGCCAGCAGCCTCTCCCGAGGCCGGGGTAATGAAAAACTGTTTTTT. Variable domain in full (rest from reference TRBV7-9 and TRBJ1-4): DTGVSQNPRHKITKRGQNVTFRCDPISEHNRLYWYRQTLGQGPEFLTYFQNEAQLEKSRLLSDRFSAERPKGSFSTLEIQRTEQGDSAMYLCASSLSRGRGNEKLFFGSGTQLSVL.

This chain uses TRBV29-1 with TRBJ2-2; D may correspond to TRBD1 or TRBD2 (6 bases each). The germline V gene encodes CDR1 SQVTM and CDR2 ANQGSEA. This CDR3 spans 14 amino acids. Between the trimmed V and J ends, which lost 4 bases and 5 bases, there was a span of 14 bases. The CDR3: CSVGGQGRTGELFF. The CDR3, as DNA: TGCAGCGTTGGGGGGCAGGGGAGGACCGGGGAGCTGTTTTTT.

This chain links TRBV20-1 with TRBJ2-3, with 7 bases fitting TRBD2. V was pared by 6 bases and J by 5 bases, with 17 bases of the junction left unmatched. Per the germline V gene, CDR1 is DFQATT and CDR2 is SNEGSKA (reference sequence). The CDR3 is 16 amino acids. This CDR3 is CSALKVGGVIGDTQYF. The CDR3 DNA reads as TGCAGTGCCCTGAAGGTGGGGGGGGTCATAGGAGATACGCAGTATTTT.

A few counts support this clonotype. V gene TRBV5-1 combines with J gene TRBJ2-3; the D call may be TRBD1 or TRBD2 (5 bases each). The V end was cut by 0 bases, the J end by 5 bases, with 13 bases between. CDR1 is SGHRS and CDR2 is YFSETQ in the germline V gene. This CDR3 is built from 15 residues. The CDR3 protein is CASSLGWGIEDTQYF. The CDR3 DNA is TGCGCCAGCAGCTTGGGCTGGGGGATTGAAGATACGCAGTATTTT.

The chain couples TRBV20-1 to TRBJ2-1, with 9 nucleotides matching TRBD2. This CDR3 spans 15 amino acids. Germline CDR1 and CDR2: DFQATT and SNEGSKA (reference sequence). Unmatched junction bases numbered 6, after V lost 1 base and J lost 5 bases. The CDR3 nucleotides are TGCAGTGCTAGAGTGGTAGCGGGGGCTAACAATGAGCAGTTCTTC. The encoded protein is CSARVVAGANNEQFF.

This clonotype has a count of ten or more. The J gene is TRBJ1-3, the V gene TRBV12-3 or TRBV12-4; maybe TRBD1 (5 bases). V gave up 6 bases and J gave up 0 bases, with 12 bases separating them. This CDR3 spans 15 amino acids. CDR3: CASSPGRTSGNTIYF. DNA of the CDR3: TGTGCCAGCAGCCCGGGACGGACCTCTGGAAACACCATATATTTT.